Listed below are T cell receptor beta chains from one sample, sequenced in a study of T-cell reconstitution after alpha-beta-depleted transplantation in children. From the PCR reads, TCRdb called clonotypes with MiXCR, one entry per CDR3 protein. Seen here are about 500,000 distinct CDR3 sequences, approximately 29% observed once, and the top ten hold around 2.4%. This specimen consisted of PBMCs from the stem cell graft donor, obtained from the stem cell graft. These receptors all stem from a human donor who donated a stem cell graft to a child with aplastic anemia. The CDR3 runs from the conserved cysteine through the conserved F or W.

V gene	J gene	CDR3 protein
TRBV10-3	TRBJ1-1	CAISEGVNTEAFF
TRBV5-1	TRBJ2-1	CASRFSGSSYNEQFF
TRBV20-1	TRBJ1-2	CSARDLGGYGYTF
TRBV6-5	TRBJ1-1	CASSYLAGGGMTFF
TRBV29-1	TRBJ2-1	CSAYDLSSYNEQFF
TRBV18	TRBJ2-1	CASSHGTLGYDEQFF
TRBV20-1	TRBJ2-5	CSAPGQGRRVETQYF
TRBV20-1	TRBJ1-1	CSARDGGAHTEAFF
TRBV3-1	TRBJ2-1	CASSQEASGQSSYNEQFF
TRBV4-1	TRBJ2-3	CASSQLDRAITDTQYF
TRBV7-2	TRBJ1-2	CASSSTRDRGGYTF
TRBV12-3/TRBV12-4	TRBJ1-1	CASLGSGYTEAFF
TRBV9	TRBJ1-2	CASSVQGANYGYTF
TRBV7-2	TRBJ2-7	CASSLGLAGGVYEQYF
TRBV6-4	TRBJ1-1	CASSWPRDSPPTEAFF
TRBV18	TRBJ2-7	CASSRTGDEQYF
TRBV20-1	TRBJ1-6	CSARDMTARNSPLHF
TRBV12-3/TRBV12-4	TRBJ2-2	CASSRDNTGELFF
TRBV12-3/TRBV12-4	TRBJ2-5	CASSQRAGTQYF
TRBV6-2/TRBV6-3	TRBJ1-1	CASSGDRATEAFF
TRBV12-3/TRBV12-4	TRBJ2-5	CASITYVGGTQYF
TRBV6-2/TRBV6-3	TRBJ2-3	CASSSIWASTDTQYF
TRBV5-4	TRBJ1-1	CASSLRAGGGSNTEAFF
TRBV20-1	TRBJ1-2	CSARPLGQGRGYTF
TRBV5-1	TRBJ1-1	CASSAPGPEAFF
TRBV3-1	TRBJ1-5	CASSHMGNNQPQHF
TRBV20-1	TRBJ2-6	CSASPAGRGLGANVLTF
TRBV4-2	TRBJ2-7	CASSQDHNWDEQYF
TRBV20-1	TRBJ2-4	CSATIEVAKNIQYF
TRBV19	TRBJ2-3	CASSNRGPESTDTQYF
TRBV12-3/TRBV12-4	TRBJ1-2	CASSSWDLRTF
TRBV20-1	TRBJ1-3	CSATISGNTIYF
TRBV7-2	TRBJ2-3	CASSLAGGGDTQYF
TRBV6-2/TRBV6-3	TRBJ2-1	CASSCFSDRCEQFF
TRBV7-9	TRBJ2-5	CASSYGLAGVGETQYF
TRBV20-1	TRBJ1-1	CSASTGPEAFF
TRBV20-1	TRBJ1-1	CSAQTGHLNTEAFF
TRBV6-5	TRBJ2-5	CASSLGQGGTQYF
TRBV5-1	TRBJ2-2	CASSLDGHLFSSNTGELFF
TRBV12-3/TRBV12-4	TRBJ2-7	CASSSTGTGPDEQYF